The entry below gives a single TCR beta chain sequence along with its context. No cognate antigen has been identified for it. Within one base of it there is no much larger clone, and no base qualities were kept. TCRbeta CDR3 regions were amplified from genomic DNA using the immunoSEQ Assay, a bias-controlled multiplex PCR. The source study handled its data this way. Within the assay, amplification of reference gene primers was used to estimate how many nucleated cells each sample contained. To quantify the absolute abundance of each unique TCRbeta CDR3 rearrangement, sequence reads were collapsed and filtered. For each sample, productive Simpson clonality was calculated as the square root of Simpson's diversity index over productive rearrangements. The table was pulled from immuneACCESS by TCRdb, which kept in-frame rearrangements only. Such tables lose some clones; where checked, under half of the loss comes from unresolved V genes, and the rest has no known cause. The V and J calls and clone size come from that table; D and trimming were worked out from the DNA. This sample lists some 150,000 clones; 80% to 90% were detected once. Of the sample, about 2.6% falls within the top ten clones.

Measured from the cysteine to the phenylalanine, the CDR3 is 15 residues long. Of all the DNA, just the CDR3 is kept, 45 bases in frame from base 1. For CDR1 and CDR2, the germline V gene lists LGHNA and YSLEER. The V and J ends are trimmed by 0 bases and 2 bases, leaving 11 bases between them. The collaborating institutions used their own protocols to collect whole blood in K2EDTA tubes. For TCRbeta analysis, collaborators shipped samples in one of three forms: frozen whole blood, isolated PBMCs, or DNA extracted from either of those sample types. This entry belongs to a study of blood T cell repertoires in COVID-19 (dated by TCRdb to the early 2020s). Regarding the complete study: Samples covering the acute and convalescent phases of COVID-19 were provided by collaborators in the United States, Italy and Spain. The material from the prospective study consisted of cDNA or gDNA derived from T cells, B-cell-depleted T cells, or PBMCs. Subjects who had been exposed to COVID-19, were actively infected with it, or had recovered from it provided the deeply sampled blood TCRbeta repertoires that made up the dataset. The repertoires were released in a freely available public database intended as a resource for research on the immune response to SARS-CoV-2. Samples were obtained from the ongoing ImmuneRACE study (first 160 participants) and from roughly 1,300 subjects provided by 6 global collaborators. Nearly every sample came with metadata listing a de-identified subject ID, COVID-19 status, age in years and sex. Where available, HLA class I and class II types were obtained from metadata supplied by the sample provider rather than from assay-based typing. The investigation overall reported the following: How much clinical and demographic metadata was included differed by source and by participant, and the metadata was provided uncurated.

The sequenced material came from peripheral blood. This receptor chain uses TRBV4-3 and TRBJ2-7; the D gene is possibly TRBD2, with 6 bases matching. The source is a human donor with acute or convalescent COVID-19. The donor label of this sample is uncertain. DNA sequence: TGCGCCAGCAGCCAAGATCAGCCGGGGGCCTACGAGCAGTACTTC. Its protein reads: CASSQDQPGAYEQYF.